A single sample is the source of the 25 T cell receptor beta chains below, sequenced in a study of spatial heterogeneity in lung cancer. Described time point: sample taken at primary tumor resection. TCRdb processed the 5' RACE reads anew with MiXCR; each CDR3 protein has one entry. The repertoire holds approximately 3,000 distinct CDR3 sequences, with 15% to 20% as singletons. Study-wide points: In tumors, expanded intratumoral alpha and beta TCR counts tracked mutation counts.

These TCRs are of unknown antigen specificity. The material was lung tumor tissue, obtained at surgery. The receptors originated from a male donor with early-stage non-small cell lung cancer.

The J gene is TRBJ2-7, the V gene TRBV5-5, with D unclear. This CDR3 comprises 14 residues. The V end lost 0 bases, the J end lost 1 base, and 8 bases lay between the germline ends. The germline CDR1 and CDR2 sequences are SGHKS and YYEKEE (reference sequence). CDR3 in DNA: TGTGCCAGCAGCTTGGAAGCCAGATCCTACGAGCAGTACTTC. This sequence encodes CASSLEARSYEQYF.

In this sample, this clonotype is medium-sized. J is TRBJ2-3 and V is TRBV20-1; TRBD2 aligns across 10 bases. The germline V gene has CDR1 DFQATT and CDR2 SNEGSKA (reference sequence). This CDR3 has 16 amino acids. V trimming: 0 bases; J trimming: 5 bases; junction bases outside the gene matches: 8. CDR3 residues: CSARDLSGRALDTQYF. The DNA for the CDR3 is TGCAGTGCTAGAGATTTGAGCGGGAGGGCCCTAGATACGCAGTATTTT.

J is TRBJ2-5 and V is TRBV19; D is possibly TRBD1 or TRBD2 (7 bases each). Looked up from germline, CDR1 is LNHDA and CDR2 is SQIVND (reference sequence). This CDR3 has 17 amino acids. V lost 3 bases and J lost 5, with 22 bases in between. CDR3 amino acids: CASSISGRGQALETQYF. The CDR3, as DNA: TGTGCCAGTAGTATCAGTGGGAGGGGGCAGGCGCTGGAGACCCAGTACTTC. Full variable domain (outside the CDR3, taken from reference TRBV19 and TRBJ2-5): DGGITQSPKYLFRKEGQNVTLSCEQNLNHDAMYWYRQDPGQGLRLIYYSQIVNDFQKGDIAEGYSVSREKKESFPLTVTSAQKNPTAFYLCASSISGRGQALETQYFGPGTRLLVL.

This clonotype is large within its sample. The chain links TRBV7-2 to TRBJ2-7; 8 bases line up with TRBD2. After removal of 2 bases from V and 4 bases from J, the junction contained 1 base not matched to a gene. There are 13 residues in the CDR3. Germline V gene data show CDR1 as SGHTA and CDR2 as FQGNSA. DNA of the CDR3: TGTGCCAGCAGCTTATCTAGCGGGTACGAGCAGTACTTC. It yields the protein CASSLSSGYEQYF.

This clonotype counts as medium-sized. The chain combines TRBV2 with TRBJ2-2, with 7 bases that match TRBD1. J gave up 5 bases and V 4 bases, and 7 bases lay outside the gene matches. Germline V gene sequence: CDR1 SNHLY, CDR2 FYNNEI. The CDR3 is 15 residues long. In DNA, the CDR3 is TGTGCCAGCAGTGCTGAGGGACAGATTACCGGGGAGCTGTTTTTT. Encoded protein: CASSAEGQITGELFF.

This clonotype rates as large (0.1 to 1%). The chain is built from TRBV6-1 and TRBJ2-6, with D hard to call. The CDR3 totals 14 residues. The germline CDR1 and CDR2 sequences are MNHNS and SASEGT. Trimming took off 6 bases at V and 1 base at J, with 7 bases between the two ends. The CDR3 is CASRDTSGANVLTF. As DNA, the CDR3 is TGTGCCAGCAGAGACACATCTGGGGCCAACGTCCTGACTTTC.

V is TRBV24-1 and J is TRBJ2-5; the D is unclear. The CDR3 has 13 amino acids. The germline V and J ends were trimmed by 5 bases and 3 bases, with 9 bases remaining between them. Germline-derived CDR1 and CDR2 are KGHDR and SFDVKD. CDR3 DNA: TGTGCCACCAGTGGTTCTGGGAAAGAGACCCAGTACTTC. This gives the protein CATSGSGKETQYF.

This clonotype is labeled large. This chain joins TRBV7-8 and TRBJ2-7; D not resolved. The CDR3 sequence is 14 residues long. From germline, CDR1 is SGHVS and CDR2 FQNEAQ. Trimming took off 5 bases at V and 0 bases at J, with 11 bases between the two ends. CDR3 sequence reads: CASSPRRLSYEQYF. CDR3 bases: TGTGCCAGCAGCCCGCGACGGCTCTCCTACGAGCAGTACTTC.

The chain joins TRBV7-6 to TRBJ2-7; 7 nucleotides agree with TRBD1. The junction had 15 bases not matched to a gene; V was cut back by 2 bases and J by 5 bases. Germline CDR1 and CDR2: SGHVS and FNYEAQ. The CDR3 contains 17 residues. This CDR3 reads CASSLFGRQGVPHEQYF. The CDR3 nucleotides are TGTGCCAGCAGCTTATTTGGTCGGCAGGGGGTCCCCCACGAGCAGTACTTC.

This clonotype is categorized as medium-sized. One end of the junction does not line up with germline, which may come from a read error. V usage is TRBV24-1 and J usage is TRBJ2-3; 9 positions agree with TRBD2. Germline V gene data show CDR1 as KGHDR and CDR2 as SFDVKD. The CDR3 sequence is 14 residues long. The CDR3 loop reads CASMAGGVADTQYF. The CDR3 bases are TGCGCCTCCATGGCGGGAGGGGTAGCAGATACGCAGTATTTT.

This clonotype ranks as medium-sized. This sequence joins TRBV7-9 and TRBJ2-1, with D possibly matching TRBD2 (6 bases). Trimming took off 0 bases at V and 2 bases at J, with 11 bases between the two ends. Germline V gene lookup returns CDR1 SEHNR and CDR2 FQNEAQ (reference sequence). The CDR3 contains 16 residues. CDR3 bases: TGTGCCAGCAGCTTAGCGGAGGGTGTCCCCTACAATGAGCAGTTCTTC. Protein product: CASSLAEGVPYNEQFF.

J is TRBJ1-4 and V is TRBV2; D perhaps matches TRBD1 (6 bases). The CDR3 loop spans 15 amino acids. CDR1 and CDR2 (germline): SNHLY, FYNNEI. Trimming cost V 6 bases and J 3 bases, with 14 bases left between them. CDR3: CASSDLQGPNEKLFF. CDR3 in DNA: TGTGCCAGCAGCGACTTACAGGGACCTAATGAAAAACTGTTTTTT.

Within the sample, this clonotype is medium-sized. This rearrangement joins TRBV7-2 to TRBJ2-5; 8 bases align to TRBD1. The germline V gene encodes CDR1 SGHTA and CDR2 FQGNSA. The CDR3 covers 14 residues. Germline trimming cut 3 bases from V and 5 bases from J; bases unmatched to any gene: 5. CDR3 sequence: CASSFPTGVETQYF. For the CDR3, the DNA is TGTGCCAGCAGCTTCCCGACAGGGGTGGAGACCCAGTACTTC.

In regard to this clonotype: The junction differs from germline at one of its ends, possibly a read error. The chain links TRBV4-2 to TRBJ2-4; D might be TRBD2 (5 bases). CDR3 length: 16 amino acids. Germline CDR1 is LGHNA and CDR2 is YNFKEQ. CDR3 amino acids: CASSQQWGETKNIQHF. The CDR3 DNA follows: TGTGCCAGCAGCCAACAATGGGGAGAAACCAAAAACATTCAGCACTTC.

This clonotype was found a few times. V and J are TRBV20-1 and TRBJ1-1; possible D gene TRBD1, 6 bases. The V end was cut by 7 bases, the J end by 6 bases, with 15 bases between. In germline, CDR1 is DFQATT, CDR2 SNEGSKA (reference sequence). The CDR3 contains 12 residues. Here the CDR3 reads CSVRRGAAEAFF. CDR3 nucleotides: TGCAGTGTCAGGAGGGGGGCCGCTGAAGCTTTCTTT.

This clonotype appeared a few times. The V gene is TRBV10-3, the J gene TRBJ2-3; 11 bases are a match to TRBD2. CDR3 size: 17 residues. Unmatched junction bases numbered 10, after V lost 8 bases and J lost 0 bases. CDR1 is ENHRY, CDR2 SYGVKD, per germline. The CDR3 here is CAIGGTSGRTSTDTQYF. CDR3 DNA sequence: TGTGCCATCGGAGGGACTAGCGGTAGAACTAGCACAGATACGCAGTATTTT.

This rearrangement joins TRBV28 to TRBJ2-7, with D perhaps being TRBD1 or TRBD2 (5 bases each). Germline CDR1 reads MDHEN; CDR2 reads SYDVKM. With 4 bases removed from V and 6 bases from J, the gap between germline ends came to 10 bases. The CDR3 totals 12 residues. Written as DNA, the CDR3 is TGTGCCAGCAGTTGGGGGTCTAGCGAGCAGTACTTC. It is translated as CASSWGSSEQYF.

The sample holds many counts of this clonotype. CDR3 sequence: CASSQDAGADTQYF. The CDR3 DNA reads TGCGCCAGCAGCCAAGACGCAGGGGCAGATACGCAGTATTTT. This rearrangement joins TRBV4-3 to TRBJ2-3; TRBD1 might be the D (6 bases). Deletions cut 0 bases from V and 4 bases from J, with 8 bases between. Germline loops: CDR1 LGHNA, CDR2 YSLEER. The CDR3 has 14 amino acids.

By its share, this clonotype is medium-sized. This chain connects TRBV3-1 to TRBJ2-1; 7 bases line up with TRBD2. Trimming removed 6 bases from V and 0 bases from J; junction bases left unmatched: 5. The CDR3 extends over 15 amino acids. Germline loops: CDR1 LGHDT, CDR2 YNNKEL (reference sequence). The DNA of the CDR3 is TGTGCCAGCAGACCGAGCGGGAACTCCTACAATGAGCAGTTCTTC. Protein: CASRPSGNSYNEQFF.

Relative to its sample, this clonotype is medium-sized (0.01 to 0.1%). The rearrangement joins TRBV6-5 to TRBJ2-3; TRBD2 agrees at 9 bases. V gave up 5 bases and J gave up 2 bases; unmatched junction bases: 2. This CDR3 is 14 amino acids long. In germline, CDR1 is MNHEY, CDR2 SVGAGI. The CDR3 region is CASSSGRYTDTQYF. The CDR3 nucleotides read TGTGCCAGCAGTAGCGGGAGGTACACAGATACGCAGTATTTT.

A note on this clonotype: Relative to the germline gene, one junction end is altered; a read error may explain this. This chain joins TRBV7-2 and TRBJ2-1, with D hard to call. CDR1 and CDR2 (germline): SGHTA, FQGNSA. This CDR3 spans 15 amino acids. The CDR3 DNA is TGTGCCAGCAGCTCCGGACGGATCCCCTACAATGAGCAGTCCTTC. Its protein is CASSSGRIPYNEQSF. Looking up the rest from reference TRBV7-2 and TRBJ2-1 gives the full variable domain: GAGVSQSPSNKVTEKGKDVELRCDPISGHTALYWYRQSLGQGLEFLIYFQGNSAPDKSGLPSDRFSAERTGGSVSTLTIQRTQQEDSAVYLCASSSGRIPYNEQSFGPGTRLTVL.

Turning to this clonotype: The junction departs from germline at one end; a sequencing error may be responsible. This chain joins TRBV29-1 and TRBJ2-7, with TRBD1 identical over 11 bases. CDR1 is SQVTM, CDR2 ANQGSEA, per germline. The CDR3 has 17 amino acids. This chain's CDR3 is CSVDGVVGQGVSYEQNF. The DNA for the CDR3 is TGCAGCGTTGATGGTGTAGTGGGACAGGGGGTCTCCTACGAGCAGAACTTC.

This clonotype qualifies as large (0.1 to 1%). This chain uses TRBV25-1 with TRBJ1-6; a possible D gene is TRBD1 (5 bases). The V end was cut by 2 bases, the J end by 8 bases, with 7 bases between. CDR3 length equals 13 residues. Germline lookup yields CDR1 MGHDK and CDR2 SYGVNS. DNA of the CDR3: TGTGCCAGCAGTGAACAAGGGGATTCACCCCTCCACTTT. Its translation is CASSEQGDSPLHF.

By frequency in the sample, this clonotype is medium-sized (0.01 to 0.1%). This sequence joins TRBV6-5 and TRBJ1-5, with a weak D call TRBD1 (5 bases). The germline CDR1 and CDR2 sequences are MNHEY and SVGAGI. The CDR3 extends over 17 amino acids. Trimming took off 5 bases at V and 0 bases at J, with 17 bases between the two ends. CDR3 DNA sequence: TGTGCCAGCAGTCCCCGGGGGGGTCTTAGTAGCAATCAGCCCCAGCATTTT. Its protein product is CASSPRGGLSSNQPQHF.

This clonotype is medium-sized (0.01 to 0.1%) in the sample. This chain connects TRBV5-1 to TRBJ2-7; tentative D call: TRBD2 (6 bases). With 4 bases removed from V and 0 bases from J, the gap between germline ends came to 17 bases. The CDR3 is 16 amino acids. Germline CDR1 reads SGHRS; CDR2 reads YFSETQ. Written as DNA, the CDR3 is TGCGCCAGCAGCCCAGTGGAGGGACCGAACTCCTACGAGCAGTACTTC. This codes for CASSPVEGPNSYEQYF.